This entry lists 10 T cell receptor beta chains sequenced from one sample in a study of tumor-infiltrating lymphocytes in oesophageal squamous cell carcinoma. Each CDR3 protein is one row after TCRdb ran MiXCR on the PCR reads. The top ten hold more than 30% of the sample, which has around 23,000 distinct CDR3 sequences, around two fifths seen once. The sequenced sample was esophageal tumor tissue. The receptor source for this set is a male donor with esophageal squamous cell carcinoma.

This chain joins TRBV28 and TRBJ2-3; a weak D match, TRBD2 (5 bases). V lost 6 bases to trimming and J lost 14 bases, with 18 bases between them. Looked up from germline, CDR1 is MDHEN and CDR2 is SYDVKM. The CDR3 is made up of 12 amino acids. CDR3 sequence: CASRQITGELYF. The CDR3 region has the DNA TGTGCCAGCAGGCAGATAACCGGGGAGCTGTATTTT.

In its sample, this clonotype was seen many times. The rearrangement links TRBV5-1 to TRBJ2-1; 11 positions agree with TRBD2. V lost 1 base and J lost 1; bases outside the gene matches: 7. CDR1 is SGHRS and CDR2 is YFSETQ in the germline V gene. The CDR3 contains 18 residues. Here the CDR3 reads CASSLKGLAGGSYNEQFF. The CDR3 nucleotides read TGCGCCAGCAGCTTGAAGGGGCTAGCGGGGGGTTCCTACAATGAGCAGTTCTTC.

The rearrangement uses TRBV6-1 and TRBJ2-7; a weak D match, TRBD1 (6 bases). Trimming removed 6 bases from V and 1 base from J, with 10 bases in between. The CDR3 runs 13 residues. In germline, CDR1 is MNHNS, CDR2 SASEGT. In nucleotides, the CDR3 is TGTGCCAGCAGGGCCAGGGGATCCTACGAGCAGTACTTC. It yields the protein CASRARGSYEQYF.

The gene calls are TRBV6-6 and TRBJ2-3, with TRBD2 matching 7 bases. TRBJ2-7 matches the DNA end more closely, so the J call is doubtful. CDR3 size: 17 residues. CDR1 is MNHNY and CDR2 is SVGAGI in the germline V gene (reference sequence). The CDR3: CASSYAAAGWEYNEQYF. As DNA, the CDR3 is TGTGCCAGCAGTTACGCCGCAGCGGGGTGGGAATACAATGAGCAGTACTTC.

As concerns this clonotype: This may come from a read error, since a much larger clone is one base off. The rearrangement joins TRBV28 to TRBJ2-1; 7 bases are shared with TRBD2. The closer fit of TRBJ2-7 to the DNA end suggests the J call may be wrong. The CDR3 has 14 residues. Germline CDR1 is MDHEN and CDR2 is SYDVKM. The CDR3 DNA follows: TGTGCCAGCAGGGAGGCTAGCGGAGTCAATGAGCAGTACTTC. This encodes CASREASGVNEQYF.

CDR3 sequence reads: CASSVGGQGVWLNEQFF. The CDR3 nucleotides are TGTGCCAGCAGCGTCGGGGGACAGGGCGTATGGTTAAATGAGCAGTTCTTC. The chain is built from TRBV9 and TRBJ2-1, with 9 bases identical to TRBD1. The V gene end was trimmed by 2 bases and the J gene end by 7 bases; junction bases not matched to a gene: 13. CDR3 length: 17 residues. Germline V gene sequence: CDR1 SGDLS, CDR2 YYNGEE.

The rearrangement links TRBV7-6 to TRBJ2-5; TRBD2 aligns across 7 bases. In germline, CDR1 is SGHVS, CDR2 FNYEAQ. V shed 1 base, J shed 11 bases, and the junction held 13 bases outside the gene matches. The CDR3 loop spans 15 amino acids. The CDR3 nucleotides are TGTGCCAGCAGCTTAGACCCTAGCGGATACAATGAGCAGTACTTC. The encoded protein is CASSLDPSGYNEQYF.

Note on this clonotype: This clone may be a read error of a much larger clone one base away. This chain connects TRBV2 to TRBJ1-1; 7 bases line up with TRBD1. The CDR3 length is 13 residues. Germline V gene lookup returns CDR1 SNHLY and CDR2 FYNNEI. Here the CDR3 reads CASNPDRNTETFF. In DNA, the CDR3 is TGTGCCAGCAACCCGGACAGGAACACTGAAACTTTCTTT.

CDR3 protein: CASSPGTTYSYEQYF. The CDR3 DNA sequence: TGTGCCAGCAGCCCCGGGACTACATACTCCTACGAGCAGTACTTC. V gene TRBV7-6 combines with J gene TRBJ2-4; the match to TRBD2 covers 7 bases. With the DNA end fitting TRBJ2-7 better, the J assignment may be wrong. The CDR3 consists of 15 residues. CDR1 SGHVS and CDR2 FNYEAQ come from the germline V gene.

This chain uses TRBV19 with TRBJ1-2; D gene uncertain. The germline gives CDR1 LNHDA, CDR2 SQIVND (reference sequence). The CDR3 runs to 15 residues. With 0 bases removed from V and 4 bases from J, the gap between germline ends came to 12 bases. The CDR3 nucleotides read TGTGCCAGTAGTATAGACGGCAGCCTTTTCTATGGCTACACCTTC. Its protein product is CASSIDGSLFYGYTF.